A selection of T cell receptor beta chains follows, all from one sample in a study of control samples from healthy donors and cancer patients. TCRdb keeps only in-frame clones here, not all; method: immunoSEQ multiplex PCR. The table lists roughly 100,000 clones, 80% to 90% of them singletons. Sequencing was carried out using PBMCs. The receptor source for this set is a man aged 60 to 75 with lung cancer. CDR3s include the opening cysteine and the closing phenylalanine or tryptophan. D genes are given only for firm matches. Size is stated for part of the rows, as once, few or many counts, or as a class when the clone is expanded.

.	TRBV5-1	TRBJ2-7	TRBD1	CASSLAETGVPEQYF	TGCGCCAGCAGCTTGGCCGAGACAGGGGTCCCCGAGCAGTACTTC
.	TRBV2	TRBJ1-1	.	CASNGGLNTEAFF	TGTGCCAGCAATGGGGGGTTGAACACTGAAGCTTTCTTT
.	TRBV30	TRBJ2-2	.	CAWTSGRSAGELFF	TGTGCCTGGACATCGGGCAGGTCTGCCGGGGAGCTGTTTTTT
.	TRBV5-8	TRBJ1-4	.	CASSSGWEKLFF	TGTGCCAGCAGCTCGGGTTGGGAAAAACTGTTTTTT
once	TRBV12-3/TRBV12-4	TRBJ2-5	.	CASSPESETQYF	TGTGCCAGCAGCCCCGAGTCGGAGACCCAGTACTTC
.	TRBV7-9	TRBJ1-3	.	CASSRTGAAGNTIYF	TGTGCCAGCAGCAGAACAGGAGCGGCTGGAAACACCATATATTTT
.	TRBV7-6	TRBJ2-7	.	CASSLPGHGSYEQYF	TGTGCCAGCAGCTTACCGGGACATGGCTCCTACGAGCAGTACTTC
few	TRBV10-3	TRBJ1-1	TRBD1	CAISEQGSDEAFF	TGTGCCATCAGTGAACAGGGGTCCGACGAAGCTTTCTTT
.	TRBV7-3	TRBJ1-1	TRBD1	CASSLGQGSTEAFF	TGTGCCAGCAGCCTGGGACAGGGGAGCACTGAAGCTTTCTTT
.	TRBV9	TRBJ1-1	TRBD1	CASSPRQGRNTEAFF	TGTGCCAGCAGCCCAAGACAGGGGAGGAACACTGAAGCTTTCTTT
.	TRBV4-1	TRBJ2-4	.	CASSQQPQGGRIQYF	TGCGCCAGCAGCCAGCAGCCTCAGGGGGGGAGGATTCAGTACTTC
.	TRBV5-5	TRBJ1-5	TRBD1	CASSLTGGGQPQHF	TGTGCCAGCAGCCTTACAGGGGGCGGTCAGCCCCAGCATTTT
.	TRBV19	TRBJ1-1	.	CASQPGGRNTEAFF	TGTGCCAGTCAACCTGGGGGCAGGAACACTGAAGCTTTCTTT
once	TRBV18	TRBJ1-2	TRBD1	CASSLAQDRLSYTF	TGTGCCAGCTCACTTGCCCAGGACAGGTTAAGCTACACCTTC
.	TRBV4-1	TRBJ1-2	TRBD1	CASSPDRGPYGYTF	TGCGCCAGCAGCCCGGACAGGGGGCCCTATGGCTACACCTTC